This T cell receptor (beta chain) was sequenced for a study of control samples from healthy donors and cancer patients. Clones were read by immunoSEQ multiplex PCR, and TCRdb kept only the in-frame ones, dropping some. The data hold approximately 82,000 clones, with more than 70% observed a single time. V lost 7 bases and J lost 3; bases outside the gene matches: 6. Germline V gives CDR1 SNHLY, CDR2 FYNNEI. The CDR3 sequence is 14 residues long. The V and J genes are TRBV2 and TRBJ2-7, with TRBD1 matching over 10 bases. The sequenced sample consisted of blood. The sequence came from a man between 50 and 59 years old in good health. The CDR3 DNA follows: TGTGCCAGCACCGAGGGGGACAGGGGCTACGAGCAGTACTTC. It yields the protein CASTEGDRGYEQYF. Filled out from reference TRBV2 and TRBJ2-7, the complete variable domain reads EPEVTQTPSHQVTQMGQEVILRCVPISNHLYFYWYRQILGQKVEFLVSFYNNEISEKSEIFDDQFSVERPDGSNFTLKIRSTKLEDSAMYFCASTEGDRGYEQYFGPGTRLTVT.